The rows below give T cell receptor beta chains drawn from one sample of a study of blood T cell repertoires in COVID-19. This table comes from immunoSEQ multiplex PCR, and its TCRdb copy is limited to in-frame clones, with some not included. The data hold more than 250,000 clones, with approximately 86% observed a single time. Sequenced input: peripheral blood. The receptors derive from a woman aged 25 to 45 who had recovered from COVID-19. Each CDR3 is given with its conserved first and last residue. The D gene is left open where the match is weak. Expanded clones are given a class, and other clones once, few, many or no size at all.

clone size: once; V gene: TRBV28; D gene: .; J gene: TRBJ1-4; CDR3 DNA: TGTGCCAGCAGTTTATCCCCGGGACTTCCACGTAATGAAAAACTGTTTTTT; CDR3 protein: CASSLSPGLPRNEKLFF
clone size: .; V gene: TRBV6-5; D gene: .; J gene: TRBJ2-7; CDR3 DNA: TGTGCCAGCAGACCGGCCAGGGGAAACGAGCAGTACTTC; CDR3 protein: CASRPARGNEQYF
clone size: .; V gene: TRBV30; D gene: .; J gene: TRBJ1-2; CDR3 DNA: TGTGCCTGGAGTGTACAAAGCGAAGGCTACACCTTC; CDR3 protein: CAWSVQSEGYTF
clone size: once; V gene: TRBV7-9; D gene: .; J gene: TRBJ2-7; CDR3 DNA: TGTGCCAGCAGCTTCGGCGGTTCCTACGAGCAGTACTTC; CDR3 protein: CASSFGGSYEQYF
clone size: .; V gene: TRBV28; D gene: .; J gene: TRBJ1-5; CDR3 DNA: TGTGCCAGCAGTTTGCCCCTACAGGGTCAGCCCCAGCATTTT; CDR3 protein: CASSLPLQGQPQHF
clone size: .; V gene: TRBV10-3; D gene: .; J gene: TRBJ1-1; CDR3 DNA: TGTGCCATCAGTGAAACCCCCAGTGAAGCTTTCTTT; CDR3 protein: CAISETPSEAFF
clone size: .; V gene: TRBV5-1; D gene: TRBD1; J gene: TRBJ1-3; CDR3 DNA: TGCGCCAGCAGCTTGGATGGACAGGGGGACGGAAACACCATATATTTT; CDR3 protein: CASSLDGQGDGNTIYF
clone size: .; V gene: TRBV18; D gene: .; J gene: TRBJ2-1; CDR3 DNA: TGTGCCAGCTCACCACGCAGCGACCCTACGTCCAATGAGCAGTTCTTC; CDR3 protein: CASSPRSDPTSNEQFF
clone size: once; V gene: TRBV6-6; D gene: .; J gene: TRBJ2-6; CDR3 DNA: TGTGCCAGCAGTTATCTGTCTGGGGCCAACGTCCTGACTTTC; CDR3 protein: CASSYLSGANVLTF
clone size: .; V gene: TRBV2; D gene: .; J gene: TRBJ2-5; CDR3 DNA: TGTGCCAGCAGCGCGGACAGAAGAAAAGAGACCCAGTACTTC; CDR3 protein: CASSADRRKETQYF
clone size: .; V gene: TRBV5-6; D gene: TRBD1; J gene: TRBJ2-1; CDR3 DNA: TGTGCCAGCAGGGACAGGAATTACAATAAGCAGTTCTTC; CDR3 protein: CASRDRNYNKQFF
clone size: .; V gene: TRBV19; D gene: .; J gene: TRBJ1-3; CDR3 DNA: TGTGCCAGTAGTACCGGGGGGTTAACCTCTGGAAACACCATATATTTT; CDR3 protein: CASSTGGLTSGNTIYF
clone size: .; V gene: TRBV2; D gene: .; J gene: TRBJ1-3; CDR3 DNA: TGTGCCAGCAGTGGGGACACCCGCTCTGGAAACACCATATATTTT; CDR3 protein: CASSGDTRSGNTIYF
clone size: .; V gene: TRBV10-3; D gene: .; J gene: TRBJ2-6; CDR3 DNA: TGTGCCATCAGTGAGGCCACACCGTCTGGGGCCAACGTCCTGACTTTC; CDR3 protein: CAISEATPSGANVLTF
clone size: once; V gene: TRBV27; D gene: TRBD2; J gene: TRBJ2-7; CDR3 DNA: TGTGCCAGCACCCCGGAGGGACTAGCTACCTACGAGCAGTACTTC; CDR3 protein: CASTPEGLATYEQYF
clone size: .; V gene: TRBV4-1; D gene: .; J gene: TRBJ1-5; CDR3 DNA: TGCGCCAGCAGCCAAGGAGCGGTTCAGCCCCAGCATTTT; CDR3 protein: CASSQGAVQPQHF
clone size: .; V gene: TRBV10-3; D gene: TRBD1; J gene: TRBJ1-2; CDR3 DNA: TGTGCCATCAGGGCGGGACAGCGATTATATGGCTACACCTTC; CDR3 protein: CAIRAGQRLYGYTF
clone size: .; V gene: TRBV27; D gene: .; J gene: TRBJ2-1; CDR3 DNA: TGTGCCAGCAGTCGGTCCCTTGGCTCCTACAATGAGCAGTTCTTC; CDR3 protein: CASSRSLGSYNEQFF
clone size: few; V gene: TRBV6-2/TRBV6-3; D gene: TRBD2; J gene: TRBJ2-4; CDR3 DNA: TGTGCCAGCAGTCTTAGGACTAGCGGGGGGAACATTCAGTACTTC; CDR3 protein: CASSLRTSGGNIQYF
clone size: .; V gene: TRBV27; D gene: .; J gene: TRBJ1-1; CDR3 DNA: TGTGCCAGCAGTTCCCTCTTTGGACAGCAGAACACTGAAGCTTTCTTT; CDR3 protein: CASSSLFGQQNTEAFF
clone size: .; V gene: TRBV27; D gene: TRBD2; J gene: TRBJ2-7; CDR3 DNA: TGTGCCAGCAGTTTCCTACTAGCGGACACCCACGAGCAGTACTTC; CDR3 protein: CASSFLLADTHEQYF
clone size: few; V gene: TRBV20-1; D gene: .; J gene: TRBJ2-7; CDR3 DNA: TGCAGTGCTAGTCTTCGGGAGCCCTACGAGCAGTACTTC; CDR3 protein: CSASLREPYEQYF
clone size: few; V gene: TRBV19; D gene: TRBD1; J gene: TRBJ2-7; CDR3 DNA: TGTGCCAGTAGTTCAAGCGGACAGGGGGCCTACGAGCAGTACTTC; CDR3 protein: CASSSSGQGAYEQYF
clone size: few; V gene: TRBV19; D gene: TRBD1; J gene: TRBJ2-5; CDR3 DNA: TGTGCCAGTAACAGGGGGCGCCAAGAGACCCAGTACTTC; CDR3 protein: CASNRGRQETQYF
clone size: .; V gene: TRBV19; D gene: TRBD1; J gene: TRBJ1-1; CDR3 DNA: TGTGCCAGTAGTCTCGACAGGGAGGAAGAAGCTTTCTTT; CDR3 protein: CASSLDREEEAFF
clone size: .; V gene: TRBV6-5; D gene: .; J gene: TRBJ1-2; CDR3 DNA: TGTGCCAGCAGACCAGGGGACATTGACTATGGCTACACCTTC; CDR3 protein: CASRPGDIDYGYTF
clone size: once; V gene: TRBV2; D gene: .; J gene: TRBJ1-2; CDR3 DNA: TGTGCCAGCAGAGGGGGTTACTATGGCTACACCTTC; CDR3 protein: CASRGGYYGYTF
clone size: .; V gene: TRBV11-3; D gene: .; J gene: TRBJ2-7; CDR3 DNA: TGTGCCAGCAGCTGGGGACTCGGGTACGAGCAGTACTTC; CDR3 protein: CASSWGLGYEQYF
clone size: .; V gene: TRBV28; D gene: TRBD2; J gene: TRBJ2-7; CDR3 DNA: TGTGCCAGCAGTTTAGCGGGAGCTTCCTACGAGCAGTACTTC; CDR3 protein: CASSLAGASYEQYF
clone size: .; V gene: TRBV23-1; D gene: TRBD1; J gene: TRBJ1-2; CDR3 DNA: TGCGCCAGCAGTCACCCGGGACAGGGGAGCTATGGCTACACCTTC; CDR3 protein: CASSHPGQGSYGYTF
clone size: .; V gene: TRBV7-2; D gene: .; J gene: TRBJ1-1; CDR3 DNA: TGTGCCAGCAGCTCCGGACACACCAACACTGAAGCTTTCTTT; CDR3 protein: CASSSGHTNTEAFF
clone size: .; V gene: TRBV5-4; D gene: .; J gene: TRBJ1-5; CDR3 DNA: TGTGCCAGCAGCCTCCCCAATCAGCCCCAGCATTTT; CDR3 protein: CASSLPNQPQHF
clone size: .; V gene: TRBV24-1; D gene: TRBD2; J gene: TRBJ2-5; CDR3 DNA: TGTGCCACCAGTGGGGGGGGAGAGACCCAGTACTTC; CDR3 protein: CATSGGGETQYF
clone size: .; V gene: TRBV6-5; D gene: TRBD1; J gene: TRBJ1-1; CDR3 DNA: TGTGCCAGCAGTCAGGGGGACACTGAAGCTTTCTTT; CDR3 protein: CASSQGDTEAFF
clone size: once; V gene: TRBV5-1; D gene: TRBD1; J gene: TRBJ2-1; CDR3 DNA: TGCGCCAGCAGCGCCGGACAGGGAGGTGGCAATGAGCAGTTCTTC; CDR3 protein: CASSAGQGGGNEQFF
clone size: .; V gene: TRBV7-9; D gene: TRBD1; J gene: TRBJ2-7; CDR3 DNA: TGTGCCACAGAGACAGGGATCGACGAGCAGTACTTC; CDR3 protein: CATETGIDEQYF
clone size: many; V gene: TRBV14; D gene: .; J gene: TRBJ1-1; CDR3 DNA: TGTGCCAGCAGCCAAGATGTCATGAACACTGAAGCTTTCTTT; CDR3 protein: CASSQDVMNTEAFF
clone size: .; V gene: TRBV28; D gene: .; J gene: TRBJ1-5; CDR3 DNA: .; CDR3 protein: CASSSSTGVSNQPQHF
clone size: few; V gene: TRBV19; D gene: .; J gene: TRBJ2-5; CDR3 DNA: TGTGCCAGTAGTATCATGGAGACCCAGTACTTC; CDR3 protein: CASSIMETQYF
clone size: once; V gene: TRBV6-4; D gene: TRBD2; J gene: TRBJ2-3; CDR3 DNA: TGTGCCAGCAGTGAGGCGGGAGTGTCTACAGATACGCAGTATTTT; CDR3 protein: CASSEAGVSTDTQYF
clone size: few; V gene: TRBV7-2; D gene: TRBD1; J gene: TRBJ2-5; CDR3 DNA: TGTGCCAGCAGCTTTGGCAGGGGGCTTAGGGAGACCCAGTACTTC; CDR3 protein: CASSFGRGLRETQYF
clone size: .; V gene: TRBV3-1/TRBV3-2; D gene: TRBD2; J gene: TRBJ2-2; CDR3 DNA: TGTGCCAGCAGCCAAGCACGGACTAGCGCCGGGGAGCTGTTTTTT; CDR3 protein: CASSQARTSAGELFF